The T cell receptor beta chain described here comes from a study of blood T cell repertoires in COVID-19. This clone was detected a few times. The CDR3 spans 15 residues. From germline, CDR1 is SEHNR and CDR2 FQNEAQ (reference sequence). J gave up 5 bases and V 4 bases, and 5 bases lay outside the gene matches. Sequencing used immunoSEQ multiplex PCR; TCRdb keeps in-frame clones, though not all of them. The sample shows fewer than 200,000 clones, roughly 87% of them seen only once. The sequenced sample was peripheral blood. This chain joins TRBV7-9 and TRBJ2-2; 9 bases match TRBD1. The clonotype originates from a man aged 55 to 70 with active or convalescent COVID-19. The CDR3 coding sequence is TGTGCCAGCAGCTCCGGACAGGGGTGGACCGGGGAGCTGTTTTTT. As protein: CASSSGQGWTGELFF.